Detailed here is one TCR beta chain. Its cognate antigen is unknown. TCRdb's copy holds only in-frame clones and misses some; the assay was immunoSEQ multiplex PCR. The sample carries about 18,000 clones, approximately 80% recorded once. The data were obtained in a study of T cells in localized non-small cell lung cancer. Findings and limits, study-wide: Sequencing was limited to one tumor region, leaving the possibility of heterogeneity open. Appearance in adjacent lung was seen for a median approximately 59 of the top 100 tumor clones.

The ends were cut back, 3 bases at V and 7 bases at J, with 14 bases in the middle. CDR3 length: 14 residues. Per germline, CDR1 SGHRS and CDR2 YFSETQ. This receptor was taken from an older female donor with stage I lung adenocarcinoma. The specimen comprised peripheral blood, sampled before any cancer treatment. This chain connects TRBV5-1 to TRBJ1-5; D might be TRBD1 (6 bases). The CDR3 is CASSSQQGGQPQHF. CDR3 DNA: TGCGCCAGCAGCTCCCAACAGGGTGGACAGCCCCAGCATTTT.